This record looks at one T cell receptor (beta chain) sequence and its context. The data belong to a study of OX40 agonist ivuxolimab in advanced cancers. Sequencing was performed with immunoSEQ multiplex PCR; in TCRdb, only in-frame clones are kept and a portion is missing. The sample consists of 30,000 to 40,000 clones, approximately 90% of them appearing once. The V end lost 3 bases, the J end lost 7 bases, and 12 bases lay between the germline ends. The CDR3 consists of 14 residues. The germline V gene has CDR1 WNHNN and CDR2 SYGVQD (reference sequence). The origin of this receptor is an adult with an advanced solid tumor such as melanoma, head and neck, liver or kidney cancer. The source was CD4+ or CD8+ T cells sorted from blood, collected in a trial of the OX40 agonist ivuxolimab. The V and J genes are TRBV10-1 and TRBJ2-2, with D possibly TRBD2 on 5 matching bases. Written as DNA, the CDR3 is TGCGCCAGCAGTGATCTCGGGGATAGCGGGGAGCTGTTTTTT. Protein sequence: CASSDLGDSGELFF.